The 32 T cell receptor beta chains reported below all come from one sample, sequenced in a study of blood T cell repertoires in COVID-19. Method: immunoSEQ multiplex PCR; TCRdb's copy keeps in-frame clones and lacks some. The sample shows roughly 200,000 clones, 65% to 85% of them seen only once. The sample consisted of peripheral blood. The receptors come from a man aged 40-55 years with acute or convalescent COVID-19.

The V and J genes are TRBV4-2 and TRBJ1-2, with 9 bases that match TRBD1. The trim removed 2 bases at V and 7 bases at J, leaving 2 bases unmatched. Germline lookup yields CDR1 LGHNA and CDR2 YNFKEQ. The length of the CDR3 is 13 residues. CDR3 loop: CASSQPDRGGYTF. The CDR3 nucleotides are TGTGCCAGCAGCCAACCGGACAGGGGTGGCTACACCTTC.

V gene TRBV5-4 combines with J gene TRBJ2-1; a possible D gene is TRBD1 (7 bases). Germline loops: CDR1 SGHNT, CDR2 YYREEE (reference sequence). V dropped 3 bases and J dropped 5 bases, with 18 bases sitting between them. There are 16 residues in the CDR3. CDR3 bases: TGTGCCAGCAGCTCGTACCGACTAGGGGGCGACAATGAGCAGTTCTTC. Protein sequence: CASSSYRLGGDNEQFF.

Written as DNA, the CDR3 is TGTGCCAGCTCACCCCGGGGGACAGGGAACTTGATAAACACTGAAGCTTTCTTT. This sequence encodes CASSPRGTGNLINTEAFF. The chain joins TRBV18 to TRBJ1-1, with 9 bases identical to TRBD1. The V and J ends lost 3 bases and 2 bases, in that order; junction bases with no gene match: 13. The CDR3 runs to 18 residues. CDR1 and CDR2 (germline): KGHSH, LQKENI.

This clone was seen a single time. This chain joins TRBV24-1 and TRBJ2-5; weak D call: TRBD1 (5 bases). The germline V gene encodes CDR1 KGHDR and CDR2 SFDVKD. V lost 2 bases and J lost 3, with 12 bases in between. There are 15 residues in the CDR3. The chain's CDR3 is CATSDWGAREETQYF. CDR3 sequence (DNA): TGTGCCACCAGTGATTGGGGCGCGAGAGAAGAGACCCAGTACTTC.

The chain carries TRBV6-6 and TRBJ1-1, with TRBD1 matching over 10 bases. Germline loops: CDR1 MNHNY, CDR2 SVGAGI (reference sequence). J gave up 3 bases and V 5 bases, and 3 bases lay outside the gene matches. This CDR3 has 14 residues. The CDR3 reads CASSPDRGHTEAFF. The CDR3 DNA sequence: TGTGCCAGCAGTCCTGACAGGGGGCACACTGAAGCTTTCTTT.

This chain links TRBV5-4 with TRBJ2-7, with TRBD1 as a possible D gene (6 bases). The CDR3 sequence is 14 residues long. Per the germline V gene, CDR1 is SGHNT and CDR2 is YYREEE (reference sequence). V was shortened by 4 bases and J by 0 bases, with 11 bases between the two germline ends. DNA of the CDR3: TGTGCCAGCAGCCCCCGGACAGACTCCTACGAGCAGTACTTC. It translates to CASSPRTDSYEQYF.

The gene calls are TRBV19 and TRBJ1-4, with a tentative D call TRBD1 (5 bases). This CDR3 is 14 amino acids long. Germline V gene data show CDR1 as LNHDA and CDR2 as SQIVND (reference sequence). The ends were cut back, 7 bases at V and 0 bases at J, with 9 bases in the middle. The DNA for the CDR3 is TGTGCCAGTACCAGGACACCAACTAATGAAAAACTGTTTTTT. Translation gives CASTRTPTNEKLFF.

The chain employs TRBV10-2 and TRBJ2-7; TRBD2 might be the D (5 bases). CDR1 and CDR2 (germline): WSHSY, SAAADI. The CDR3 is 11 amino acids. Trimming took off 11 bases at V and 5 bases at J, with 13 bases between the two ends. CDR3 DNA: TGCGCCCGGGAAGAGTCCGACGAGCAGTACTTC. This translates into CAREESDEQYF.

The rearrangement uses TRBV19 and TRBJ2-5; the match to TRBD2 covers 9 bases. The ends lost 11 bases at V and 1 base at J; junction bases unmatched: 2. The CDR3 spans 12 residues. CDR1 and CDR2 from the germline V gene are LNHDA and SQIVND (reference sequence). CDR3 in amino acids: CAAGGGQETQYF. CDR3 sequence (DNA): TGTGCCGCGGGGGGGGGCCAAGAGACCCAGTACTTC.

This chain connects TRBV4-1 to TRBJ1-2; 9 bases match TRBD1. Germline CDR1 is MGHRA and CDR2 is YSYEKL. The CDR3 is 16 residues long. V shed 4 bases, J shed 0 bases, and the junction held 6 bases outside the gene matches. The CDR3 coding sequence is TGCGCCAGCAGCCCCCCGGGACAGGGAGCTAACTATGGCTACACCTTC. This sequence encodes CASSPPGQGANYGYTF.

The chain uses TRBV6-5 and TRBJ1-1, with no clear D. Trimming left V 4 bases short and J 6 bases short, with 6 bases between. The CDR3 runs to 11 residues. CDR1 MNHEY and CDR2 SVGAGI come from the germline V gene. The CDR3 is CASSSLAEAFF. DNA of the CDR3: TGTGCCAGCAGTTCCCTAGCTGAAGCTTTCTTT.

The chain carries TRBV4-1 and TRBJ2-6; 9 bases agree with TRBD2. Germline V lookup: CDR1 MGHRA, CDR2 YSYEKL. This CDR3 has 21 amino acids. Trimming cost V 1 base and J 0 bases; bases outside gene matches: 13. CDR3 DNA sequence: TGCGCCAGCAGCCAAGTTCCAGGGCGGGGGGGTGAGAACTCTGGGGCCAACGTCCTGACTTTC. Amino acid sequence: CASSQVPGRGGENSGANVLTF.

The V gene is TRBV9, the J gene TRBJ1-2; 10 bases agree with TRBD1. Germline V gene data show CDR1 as SGDLS and CDR2 as YYNGEE. The J segment lost 9 bases and the V segment lost 1 base, leaving 9 bases of the junction unmatched. This CDR3 comprises 15 residues. The CDR3 bases are TGTGCCAGCAGCGTACGTGGGACAGGGGAATTGAGCTACACCTTC. It translates to CASSVRGTGELSYTF.

The chain employs TRBV15 and TRBJ1-5; D is undetermined. The CDR3 spans 15 residues. Per germline, CDR1 LNHNV and CDR2 YYDKDF (reference sequence). V was pared by 0 bases and J by 1 base, with 7 bases between. Here the CDR3 DNA reads TGTGCCACCAGCAGAGATGTCGGGAGCAATCAGCCCCAGCATTTT. Translation gives CATSRDVGSNQPQHF.

The chain joins TRBV19 to TRBJ1-6, with 8 bases fitting TRBD1. V was pared by 3 bases and J by 8 bases, with 6 bases of the junction left unmatched. CDR1 is LNHDA and CDR2 is SQIVND in the germline V gene (reference sequence). This CDR3 is built from 15 residues. This CDR3 is CASSIPGTGDSPLHF. For the CDR3, the DNA is TGTGCCAGTAGTATCCCTGGGACAGGAGATTCACCCCTCCACTTT. Full variable domain (missing parts from reference TRBV19 and TRBJ1-6): DGGITQSPKYLFRKEGQNVTLSCEQNLNHDAMYWYRQDPGQGLRLIYYSQIVNDFQKGDIAEGYSVSREKKESFPLTVTSAQKNPTAFYLCASSIPGTGDSPLHFGNGTRLTVT.

The rearrangement joins TRBV19 to TRBJ1-1; 9 bases are a match to TRBD1. The V and J ends lost 6 bases and 5 bases, in that order; junction bases with no gene match: 19. In germline, CDR1 is LNHDA, CDR2 SQIVND (reference sequence). The CDR3 covers 18 residues. The CDR3 nucleotides read TGTGCCAGTAGGCGTCCTAAGGACAGGGGAGAAATCGGGACTGAAGCTTTCTTT. It translates to CASRRPKDRGEIGTEAFF.

V gene TRBV29-1 combines with J gene TRBJ2-1; 11 bases match TRBD2. The trim removed 7 bases at V and 5 bases at J, leaving 10 bases unmatched. Germline V lookup: CDR1 SQVTM, CDR2 ANQGSEA. The CDR3 contains 15 residues. CDR3 region: CSAFGGLAVNNEQFF. As DNA, the CDR3 is TGCAGCGCCTTCGGGGGACTAGCGGTAAACAATGAGCAGTTCTTC.

The J gene is TRBJ2-6, the V gene TRBV4-2, with D maybe TRBD2 (6 bases). The CDR3 extends over 18 amino acids. In germline, CDR1 is LGHNA, CDR2 YNFKEQ. Trimming cost V 1 base and J 0 bases, with 13 bases left between them. The CDR3 is CASSQVSRGNSGANVLTF. DNA for the CDR3: TGTGCCAGCAGCCAAGTCTCCCGGGGGAACTCTGGGGCCAACGTCCTGACTTTC.

This clone was counted a few times. This rearrangement joins TRBV7-2 to TRBJ2-5; no firm D call. This CDR3 has 14 amino acids. Trimming pared 3 bases from V and 1 base from J, leaving 9 bases between. Germline lookup yields CDR1 SGHTA and CDR2 FQGNSA. CDR3 amino acids: CASSFDWLQETQYF. DNA for the CDR3: TGTGCCAGCAGCTTCGACTGGCTCCAAGAGACCCAGTACTTC.

V and J are TRBV29-1 and TRBJ1-1; 8 bases are a match to TRBD1. J was trimmed by 0 bases and V by 4 bases; bases with no gene match: 4. Germline loops: CDR1 SQVTM, CDR2 ANQGSEA. The CDR3 length is 14 residues. The CDR3 nucleotides are TGCAGCGTTGCGACAGGGGTCATGAACACTGAAGCTTTCTTT. This translates into CSVATGVMNTEAFF.

This chain links TRBV6-5 with TRBJ2-7; 7 bases align to TRBD1. V lost 8 bases to trimming and J lost 5 bases; unmatched junction nucleotides: 9. CDR1 and CDR2 (germline): MNHEY, SVGAGI. The CDR3 runs 13 residues. The CDR3 nucleotides are TGTGCCAGCCTCGCCCACGACAGGGACGAGCAGTACTTC. Encoded protein: CASLAHDRDEQYF.

This clone appeared a few times. The V and J genes are TRBV29-1 and TRBJ2-1; 9 positions agree with TRBD2. V shed 3 bases, J shed 3 bases, and the junction held 6 bases outside the gene matches. Per the germline V gene, CDR1 is SQVTM and CDR2 is ANQGSEA. The CDR3 runs 15 residues. The CDR3 nucleotides read TGCAGCGTTGACGGACTAGCGAATAACTACAATGAGCAGTTCTTC. Translating it yields CSVDGLANNYNEQFF.

This chain connects TRBV5-1 to TRBJ2-7; 13 positions agree with TRBD2. The germline V gene encodes CDR1 SGHRS and CDR2 YFSETQ. The CDR3 length is 15 residues. V lost 4 bases to trimming and J lost 5 bases; unmatched junction nucleotides: 6. CDR3 residues: CASSPGLAGVHEQYF. The CDR3 DNA reads TGCGCCAGCAGCCCCGGACTAGCGGGAGTCCACGAGCAGTACTTC.

Comments on this clone: This sample also contains other DNA sequences that code for the same CDR3. The chain uses TRBV5-1 and TRBJ1-1; D gene unclear. The germline CDR1 and CDR2 sequences are SGHRS and YFSETQ. The CDR3 extends over 15 amino acids. Trimming took 0 bases from V and 2 from J, leaving 11 bases between them. The CDR3 here is CASSLGLGGNTEAFF. The DNA of the CDR3 is TGCGCCAGCAGCTTGGGACTCGGCGGAAACACTGAAGCTTTCTTT.

This chain joins TRBV2 and TRBJ1-5, with a weak D call TRBD1 (5 bases). The CDR3 sequence is 14 residues long. V shed 5 bases and J shed 16 bases, with 24 bases lying between them. The germline gives CDR1 SNHLY, CDR2 FYNNEI. CDR3 bases: TGTGCCAGCAGTTTCGAACTAAGGACAATCCCGTCCCATTTT. Residues: CASSFELRTIPSHF.

The chain combines TRBV7-8 with TRBJ2-5, with 7 bases aligning to TRBD1. V gave up 5 bases and J gave up 6 bases; unmatched junction bases: 15. The germline V gene has CDR1 SGHVS and CDR2 FQNEAQ. The length of the CDR3 is 16 residues. The CDR3: CASSIGPGTEKKTQYF. DNA for the CDR3: TGTGCCAGCAGCATCGGCCCCGGGACAGAAAAGAAGACCCAGTACTTC.

J is TRBJ1-5 and V is TRBV7-2; D gene ambiguous. CDR1 and CDR2 from the germline V gene are SGHTA and FQGNSA. This CDR3 spans 15 amino acids. Trimming took off 1 base at V and 0 bases at J, with 7 bases between the two ends. CDR3 in amino acids: CASSLGGDSNQPQHF. CDR3 sequence (DNA): TGTGCCAGCAGCTTAGGAGGAGATAGCAATCAGCCCCAGCATTTT.

The chain employs TRBV19 and TRBJ1-2; D is ambiguous. The CDR3 is made up of 14 amino acids. Trimming pared 5 bases from V and 8 bases from J, leaving 18 bases between. Germline V lookup: CDR1 LNHDA, CDR2 SQIVND (reference sequence). The CDR3 reads CASSVTDPLRGYTF. The CDR3 nucleotides are TGTGCCAGTAGTGTCACCGACCCCCTGAGGGGCTACACCTTC.

CDR3 sequence (DNA): TGCAGTGCTAGTTCCCCATGGAGATCTCGGGGGTATGGCTACACCTTC. Protein product: CSASSPWRSRGYGYTF. The chain uses TRBV20-1 and TRBJ1-2; D is possibly TRBD1 (5 bases). V was pared by 3 bases and J by 5 bases, with 22 bases between. CDR3 length equals 16 residues. Looked up from germline, CDR1 is DFQATT and CDR2 is SNEGSKA (reference sequence).

This chain links TRBV2 with TRBJ2-4, with a tentative D call TRBD2 (6 bases). The V and J ends lost 3 bases and 3 bases respectively, with 9 bases between them. The CDR3 sequence is 14 residues long. Germline CDR1 SNHLY, CDR2 FYNNEI. CDR3 DNA sequence: TGTGCCAGCAGTGACGGGACTTACAAAAACATTCAGTACTTC. This encodes CASSDGTYKNIQYF.

This chain uses TRBV6-5 with TRBJ1-1, with 7 bases aligning to TRBD1. CDR1 and CDR2 from the germline V gene are MNHEY and SVGAGI. J gave up 4 bases and V 6 bases, and 8 bases lay outside the gene matches. The CDR3 has 14 amino acids. The CDR3 sequence: CASSLTGSATEAFF. The DNA of the CDR3 is TGTGCCAGCAGCTTGACAGGGTCGGCCACTGAAGCTTTCTTT.

The rearrangement links TRBV18 to TRBJ2-1, with D tentatively TRBD2 (5 bases). CDR3 length: 14 amino acids. Germline assignment: CDR1 KGHSH and CDR2 LQKENI. V lost 3 bases to trimming and J lost 2 bases, with 8 bases between them. This chain's CDR3 is CASSPREAYNEQFF. The CDR3 nucleotides read TGTGCCAGCTCACCGAGGGAAGCCTACAATGAGCAGTTCTTC.